One and the same sample provided the 5 T cell receptor beta chains below, sequenced in a study of CD8 T cells in ankylosing spondylitis. Using its own MiXCR run on the 5' RACE reads, TCRdb lists one record per CDR3 protein. The data show 250,000 to 300,000 distinct CDR3 sequences, 15% to 20% seen once. The specimen sequenced was blood, either unsorted or a sorted T cell fraction (not recorded which). The receptors shown here come from a male donor with ankylosing spondylitis or in good health (not recorded which).

The V gene is TRBV28, the J gene TRBJ2-3, with 8 nucleotides matching TRBD2. The CDR3 extends over 17 amino acids. The trim removed 4 bases at V and 2 bases at J, leaving 11 bases unmatched. The germline V gene encodes CDR1 MDHEN and CDR2 SYDVKM. CDR3 loop: CASSSGLAGYTTDTQYF. DNA for the CDR3: TGTGCCAGCAGTTCCGGTCTAGCGGGTTACACCACAGATACGCAGTATTTT.

The table lists this clonotype with many counts. A read error is likely, as this CDR3 ends without the conserved phenylalanine or tryptophan. Because the CDR3's place on the DNA is in doubt, the DNA is left out and the CDR3 is given as listed by TCRdb. The rearrangement uses TRBV29-1 and TRBJ2-3; TRBD2 was called by the table and not checked on the DNA. Germline V CDR1 and CDR2: SQVTM, ANQGSEA. The CDR3 is 11 amino acids long, termini counted. CDR3 residues: CSVKEGPLNVH.

This clonotype turned up a few times. The chain has TRBV27 and TRBJ2-5; 7 bases match TRBD1. CDR3 length: 15 amino acids. The V gene's germline CDR1 is MNHEY and CDR2 SMNVEV (reference sequence). V lost 4 bases and J lost 5; bases outside the gene matches: 10. The CDR3 nucleotides read TGTGCCAGCAGTTACGGGACAGCAAGACAGGAGACCCAGTACTTC. It specifies CASSYGTARQETQYF.

This clonotype was seen a handful of times. The chain joins TRBV11-2 to TRBJ1-1, with 7 bases lining up with TRBD1. The CDR3 has 14 amino acids. In germline, CDR1 is SGHAT, CDR2 FQNNGV. Losses at the gene ends were 4 bases for V and 1 base for J; bases not matched to a gene: 3. CDR3: CASSSGQSNTEAFF. The CDR3 DNA reads TGTGCCAGCAGCTCGGGACAGTCGAACACTGAAGCTTTCTTT.

The chain joins TRBV30 to TRBJ2-1, with D possibly TRBD1 on 5 matching bases. Germline V gives CDR1 GTSNPN, CDR2 SVGIG (reference sequence). CDR3 size: 13 residues. V lost 0 bases and J 6 bases, leaving 9 bases between the germline ends. The CDR3, as DNA: TGTGCCTGGAGTGTCGATAGGGGCAATGAGCAGTTCTTC. Translating gives CAWSVDRGNEQFF.